These 12 T cell receptor beta chains came from one sample sequenced in a study of T cells after posttransplantation cyclophosphamide. Clones were sequenced by immunoSEQ multiplex PCR, and TCRdb holds only the in-frame ones, with some missing. Found here are approximately 12,000 clones, approximately 82% of them singletons; the top ten hold approximately 0.83%. What was sequenced was memory CD4+ T cells sorted from PBMCs. The source of these receptors is a man over 45 in good health, CMV-negative, and a related stem cell transplant donor.

The chain joins TRBV6-1 to TRBJ1-5; tentative D call: TRBD1 (5 bases). The CDR3 is made up of 15 amino acids. The germline gives CDR1 MNHNS, CDR2 SASEGT. The V end was cut by 6 bases, the J end by 0 bases, with 12 bases between. CDR3 residues: CASSIQGGSNQPQHF. The CDR3 region has the DNA TGTGCCAGCAGCATTCAGGGTGGTAGCAATCAGCCCCAGCATTTT.

CDR3 region: CASSPQTGDTQYF. For the CDR3, the DNA is TGTGCCAGCAGCCCCCAGACGGGAGATACGCAGTATTTT. This chain links TRBV7-3 with TRBJ2-3; no firm D call. Germline V gene sequence: CDR1 SGHTA, CDR2 FQGTGA. V dropped 5 bases and J dropped 5 bases, with 11 bases sitting between them. The CDR3 runs to 13 residues. The full variable domain, completed using reference TRBV7-3 and TRBJ2-3, is GAGVSQTPSNKVTEKGKYVELRCDPISGHTALYWYRQSLGQGPEFLIYFQGTGAADDSGLPNDRFFAVRPEGSVSTLKIQRTERGDSAVYLCASSPQTGDTQYFGPGTRLTVL.

V usage is TRBV4-3 and J usage is TRBJ2-3; TRBD2 matches at 9 bases. V lost 4 bases, J lost 4 bases, and 6 bases stayed unmatched. Germline loops: CDR1 LGHNA, CDR2 YSLEER. There are 15 residues in the CDR3. This CDR3 reads CASSPSSGVADTQYF. CDR3 DNA: TGCGCCAGCAGCCCGTCTAGCGGGGTAGCAGATACGCAGTATTTT.

This clone occurred a few times. The CDR3 loop reads CASSFTGGSGNTIYF. CDR3 nucleotide sequence: TGTGCCAGCAGCTTCACAGGGGGCTCCGGAAACACCATATATTTT. The chain uses TRBV7-2 and TRBJ1-3; 9 bases fit TRBD1. Germline CDR1 SGHTA, CDR2 FQGNSA. Trimming cost V 3 bases and J 4 bases; bases outside gene matches: 4. The CDR3 has 15 amino acids.

The chain is built from TRBV6-1 and TRBJ1-3, with D unclear. This CDR3 comprises 14 residues. Germline-derived CDR1 and CDR2 are MNHNS and SASEGT. Trimming stripped 1 base from V and 0 bases from J, with 4 bases between. The CDR3 bases are TGTGCCAGCAGTGAAGGAGCCTCTGGAAACACCATATATTTT. This translates into CASSEGASGNTIYF.

This clone came up once. CDR3: CAWSVSARAYGYTF. CDR3 nucleotides: TGTGCCTGGAGTGTGTCTGCCAGGGCCTATGGCTACACCTTC. The chain is built from TRBV30 and TRBJ1-2; tentatively, D is TRBD1 (5 bases). The CDR3 spans 14 residues. With 0 bases removed from V and 4 bases from J, the gap between germline ends came to 12 bases. Per the germline V gene, CDR1 is GTSNPN and CDR2 is SVGIG (reference sequence).

The V gene is TRBV9, the J gene TRBJ1-3; D not certain. Germline V gene lookup returns CDR1 SGDLS and CDR2 YYNGEE. V lost 0 bases, J lost 0 bases, and 10 bases lay in between. The CDR3 extends over 16 amino acids. The CDR3 protein is CASSVGARVSGNTIYF. In nucleotides, the CDR3 is TGTGCCAGCAGCGTAGGGGCACGCGTCTCTGGAAACACCATATATTTT.

The chain couples TRBV5-8 to TRBJ2-1, with 8 bases identical to TRBD2. The CDR3 contains 17 residues. CDR1 and CDR2 from the germline V gene are SGHTS and YDEGEE. V trimming: 1 base; J trimming: 10 bases; junction bases outside the gene matches: 16. DNA for the CDR3: TGTGCCAGCAGCTTGTGGGGGGGGCTCGGACTAGCTACGGAGCAGTTCTTC. Its protein is CASSLWGGLGLATEQFF.

The CDR3 is CASSPSSYSNQPQHF. In DNA form, the CDR3 reads TGTGCCAGCAGTCCTTCCTCCTATAGCAATCAGCCCCAGCATTTT. The V call is TRBV27, the J call TRBJ1-5, with D unresolved. CDR1 MNHEY and CDR2 SMNVEV come from the germline V gene (reference sequence). The CDR3 has 15 amino acids. Trimming removed 5 bases at V and 0 bases at J, with 11 bases between.

This chain joins TRBV11-2 and TRBJ1-3, with D perhaps matching TRBD1 (6 bases). The germline CDR1 and CDR2 sequences are SGHAT and FQNNGV. This CDR3 contains 13 residues. Trimming removed 6 bases at V and 4 bases at J, with 10 bases between. This CDR3 is CASSSDRGNTIYF. The DNA of the CDR3 is TGTGCCAGCAGTTCCGACAGGGGAAACACCATATATTTT.

The rearrangement joins TRBV5-4 to TRBJ1-2; 10 nucleotides line up with TRBD1. CDR1 is SGHNT and CDR2 is YYREEE in the germline V gene (reference sequence). The CDR3 sequence is 15 residues long. V shed 1 base, J shed 7 bases, and the junction held 7 bases outside the gene matches. In DNA, the CDR3 is TGTGCCAGCAGCTTGTCGAGGGACAGGGGAGGTGGCTACACCTTC. Translating gives CASSLSRDRGGGYTF. The complete variable domain, with remaining parts taken from reference TRBV5-4 and TRBJ1-2, reads ETGVTQSPTHLIKTRGQQVTLRCSSQSGHNTVSWYQQALGQGPQFIFQYYREEENGRGNFPPRFSGLQFPNYSSELNVNALELDDSALYLCASSLSRDRGGGYTFGSGTRLTVV.

The chain links TRBV7-6 to TRBJ1-3; 7 bases fit TRBD1. CDR1 and CDR2 (germline): SGHVS, FNYEAQ. The CDR3 has 14 amino acids. Trimming cost V 5 bases and J 10 bases; bases outside gene matches: 11. The CDR3 protein is CASSLWGQSPTIYF. The CDR3 DNA is TGTGCCAGCAGCCTTTGGGGACAGTCGCCAACCATATATTTT.